The TCR beta chain under discussion was sequenced for a study of vaccination and CD4 T cells after COVID-19. Whole-study context: Cultures serving as controls received a peptide pool (CEFX or HIV-1 Nef) or no peptide.

Treatment denoted: roughly 11-day PBMC culture with coronavirus spike peptide pools or control peptides (ViraFEST assay). Study findings and constraints: Reactive clonotype counts went from median approximately 20 after infection to around 38 after vaccination, nonsignificantly. Nearly all convalescent vaccine-specific clones, 304 of 307, recognized only SARS-CoV-2 spike.

This clonotype was picked up a small number of times. Its antigen is still unknown. Germline lookup yields CDR1 GTSNPN and CDR2 SVGIG (reference sequence). Trimming left V 5 bases short and J 11 bases short, with 16 bases between. This CDR3 is built from 13 residues. At the Johns Hopkins FTIC core, DNA taken from cultured CD4+ T cells was sequenced by way of the Oncomine TCR Beta short-read assay. TCRdb passed the PCR reads through MiXCR, listing each CDR3 protein once. The top ten clones hold 3.5% to 4% of a sample with fewer than 20,000 distinct CDR3 sequences, about 44% of them seen once. V is TRBV30 and J is TRBJ1-6; D not resolved. This sequence was found in a human donor who had recovered from COVID-19. Sequenced material: CD4+ T cells from blood, cultured in vitro. The CDR3 nucleotides are TGTGCCTGGGCTCCCTCGCCGGCGGCACCCCTCCACTTT. Its protein is CAWAPSPAAPLHF. The whole variable domain, filled in from reference TRBV30 and TRBJ1-6, reads SQTIHQWPATLVQPVGSPLSLECTVEGTSNPNLYWYRQAAGRGLQLLFYSVGIGQISSEVPQNLSASRPQDRQFILSSKKLLLSDSGFYLCAWAPSPAAPLHFGNGTRLTVT.